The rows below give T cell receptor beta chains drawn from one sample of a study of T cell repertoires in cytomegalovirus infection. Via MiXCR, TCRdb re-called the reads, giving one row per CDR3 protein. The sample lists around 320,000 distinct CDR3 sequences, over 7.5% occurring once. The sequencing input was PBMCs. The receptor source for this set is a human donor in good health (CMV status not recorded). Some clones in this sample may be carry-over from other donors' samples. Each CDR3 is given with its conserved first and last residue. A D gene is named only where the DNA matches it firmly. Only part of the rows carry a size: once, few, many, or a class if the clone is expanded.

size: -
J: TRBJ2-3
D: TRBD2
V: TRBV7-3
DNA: TGTGCCAGCAGCGCCCTAACTAGCGGGAGGGCGACAGATACGCAGTATTTT
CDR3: CASSALTSGRATDTQYF

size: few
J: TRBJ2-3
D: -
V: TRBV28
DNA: TGTGCCAGCACTCTTGGCGGGCCGGGGACAGATACGCAGTATTTT
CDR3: CASTLGGPGTDTQYF

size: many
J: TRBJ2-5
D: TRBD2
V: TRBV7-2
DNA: TGTGCCAGCAGCTTAGGACTAGCGGGGGACCGGCAAGAGACCCAGTACTTC
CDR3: CASSLGLAGDRQETQYF

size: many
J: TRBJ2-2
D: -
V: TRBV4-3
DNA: TGCGCCAGCAGCCCCTCGGGCGGGGCGAACACCGGGGAGCTGTTTTTT
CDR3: CASSPSGGANTGELFF

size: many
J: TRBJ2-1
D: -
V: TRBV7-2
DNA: TGTGCCAGCAGTTCCGGGACCCCATCAATCAATGAGCAGTTCTTC
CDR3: CASSSGTPSINEQFF

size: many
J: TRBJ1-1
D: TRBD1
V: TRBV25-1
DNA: TGTGCCAGCAGACGCACAGGGGGCACTGAAGCTTTCTTT
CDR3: CASRRTGGTEAFF

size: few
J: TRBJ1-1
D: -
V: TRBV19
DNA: TGTGCCAGTAGTAGCACTGAAGCTTTCTTT
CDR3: CASSSTEAFF

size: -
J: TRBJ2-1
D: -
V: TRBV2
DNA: TGTGCCAGCAGTGAAGCGGGGGGGCCGGTTGAGCAGTTCTTC
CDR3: CASSEAGGPVEQFF

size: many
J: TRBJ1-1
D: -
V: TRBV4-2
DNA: TGTGCCAGCAGCCCTGAGACAGGCATGAACACTGAAGCTTTCTTT
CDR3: CASSPETGMNTEAFF

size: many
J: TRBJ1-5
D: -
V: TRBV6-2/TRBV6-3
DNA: TGTGCCAGCAACAATCAGCCCCAGCATTTT
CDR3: CASNNQPQHF

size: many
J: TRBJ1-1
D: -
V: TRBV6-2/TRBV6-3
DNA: TGTGCCAGCAGGACGACGGGAACTGAAGCTTTCTTT
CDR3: CASRTTGTEAFF

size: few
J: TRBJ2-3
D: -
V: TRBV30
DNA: TGTGCCTGGGTTCCCCGACGGATTTCCACAGATACGCAGTATTTT
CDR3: CAWVPRRISTDTQYF

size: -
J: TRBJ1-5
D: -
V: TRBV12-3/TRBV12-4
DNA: TGTGCCAGCAGTTTGTTTGGGGCCCAGCAGCCCCAGCATTTT
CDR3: CASSLFGAQQPQHF

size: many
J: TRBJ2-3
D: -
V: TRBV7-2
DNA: TGTGCCAGCAGCTTAGCCCGGGGATTCACAGATACGCAGTATTTT
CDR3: CASSLARGFTDTQYF

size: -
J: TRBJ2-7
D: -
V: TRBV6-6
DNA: TGTGCCGGCAGTACCAGGGGAGCCTACGAGCAGTACTTC
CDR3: CAGSTRGAYEQYF

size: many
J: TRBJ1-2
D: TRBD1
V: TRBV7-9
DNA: TGTGCCAGCAGCCTCATCCAGGGGGTTGGCTACACCTTC
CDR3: CASSLIQGVGYTF

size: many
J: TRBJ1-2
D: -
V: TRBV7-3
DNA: TGTGCCAGCAGCTCATCAGGAGGCTATGGCTACACCTTC
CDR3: CASSSSGGYGYTF

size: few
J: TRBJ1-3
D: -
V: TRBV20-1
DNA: TGCAGTGCTAGAGATCTCCCCTTCGGAAACACCATATATTTT
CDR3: CSARDLPFGNTIYF

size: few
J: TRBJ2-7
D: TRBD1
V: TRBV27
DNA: TGTGCCAGCAGTCCGGACAGGCGGTACGAGCAGTACTTC
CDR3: CASSPDRRYEQYF

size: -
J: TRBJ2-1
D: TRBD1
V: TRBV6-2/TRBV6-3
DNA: TGTGCCAGCAGCCCTCCGGGACAGGGGAGGAGGAAGCAGTTCTTC
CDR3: CASSPPGQGRRKQFF

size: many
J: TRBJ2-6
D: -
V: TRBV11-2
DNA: TGTGCCAGCAGCTTTAGAATCTCTGGGGCCAACGTCCTGACTTTC
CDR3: CASSFRISGANVLTF

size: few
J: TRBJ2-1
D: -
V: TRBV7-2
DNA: TGTGCCAGCAGCTTAATGGGGGCCCGGCAGTTCTTC
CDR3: CASSLMGARQFF

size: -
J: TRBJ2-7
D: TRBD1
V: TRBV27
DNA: TGTGCCAGCAGTTTCAGGGGGTTCCACGAGCAGTACTTC
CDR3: CASSFRGFHEQYF

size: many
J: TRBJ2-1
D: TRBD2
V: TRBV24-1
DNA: TGTGCCACCAGTGATCTGGGACTAGCGGGAGTCAATGAGCAGTTCTTC
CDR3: CATSDLGLAGVNEQFF

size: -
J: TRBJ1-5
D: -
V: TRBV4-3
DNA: TGCGCCAGCAGCCAAGAGTTACTTCCTGATCAGCCCCAGCATTTT
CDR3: CASSQELLPDQPQHF

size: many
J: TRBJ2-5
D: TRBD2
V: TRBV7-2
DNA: TGTGCCAGCAGCTTTAGCGGGGATCAAGAGACCCAGTACTTC
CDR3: CASSFSGDQETQYF

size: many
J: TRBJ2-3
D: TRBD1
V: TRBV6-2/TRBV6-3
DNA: TGTGCCAGCAGATCCACGGGACAGGGAGAAGATACGCAGTATTTT
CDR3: CASRSTGQGEDTQYF

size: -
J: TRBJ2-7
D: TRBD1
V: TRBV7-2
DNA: TGTACCAGCAGCTTTAGGACAGGGTCTCACGAGCAGTACTTC
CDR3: CTSSFRTGSHEQYF

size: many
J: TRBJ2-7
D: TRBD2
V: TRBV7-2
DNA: TGTGCCAGCAGCTTAGGGTTGGCTAGCGGGGTCTACGAGCAGTACTTC
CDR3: CASSLGLASGVYEQYF

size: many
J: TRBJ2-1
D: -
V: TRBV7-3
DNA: TGTGCCAGCAGCTTAAGCGGATCGGGACCGGAGTTTTTC
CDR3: CASSLSGSGPEFF

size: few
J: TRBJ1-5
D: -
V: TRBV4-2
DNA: TGTGCCAGCAGCCAAGCAAATGGGAATCAGCCCCAGCATTTT
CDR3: CASSQANGNQPQHF

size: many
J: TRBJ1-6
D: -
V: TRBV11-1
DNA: TGTGCCAGCAGCTTAGCGGCGGGGAATTCACCCCTCCACTTT
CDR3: CASSLAAGNSPLHF

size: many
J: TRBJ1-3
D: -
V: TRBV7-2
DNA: TGTGCCAGCAGCTTAACGGCGTCTGGAAACACCATATATTTT
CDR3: CASSLTASGNTIYF

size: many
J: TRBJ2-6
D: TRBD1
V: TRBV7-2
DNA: TGTGCCAGCAGCTTAAGCCGGGACAGGGGTCCTCCTGTGACTTTC
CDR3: CASSLSRDRGPPVTF

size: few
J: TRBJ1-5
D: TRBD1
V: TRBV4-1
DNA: TGCGCCAGCAGCGAAGGGACAGCGATTACGGGCAATCAGCCCCAGCATTTT
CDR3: CASSEGTAITGNQPQHF